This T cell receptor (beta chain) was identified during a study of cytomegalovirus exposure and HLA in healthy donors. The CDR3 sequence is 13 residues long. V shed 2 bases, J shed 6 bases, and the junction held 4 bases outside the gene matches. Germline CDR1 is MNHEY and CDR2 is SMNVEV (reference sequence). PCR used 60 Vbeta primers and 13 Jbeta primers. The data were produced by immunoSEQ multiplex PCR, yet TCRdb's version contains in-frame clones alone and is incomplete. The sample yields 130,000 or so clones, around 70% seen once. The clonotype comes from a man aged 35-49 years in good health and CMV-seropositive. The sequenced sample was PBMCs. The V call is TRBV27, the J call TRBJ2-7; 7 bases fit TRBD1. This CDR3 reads CASSLDRVGEQYF. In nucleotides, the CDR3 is TGTGCCAGCAGTTTAGACAGGGTGGGCGAGCAGTACTTC.